One sample yielded the 24 T cell receptor beta chains listed below, sequenced in a study of cytomegalovirus exposure and HLA in healthy donors. Amplification used 60 Vbeta primers and 13 Jbeta primers. Profiling relied on immunoSEQ multiplex PCR, and the TCRdb table lists in-frame clones only, not all of them. The sample yields under 200,000 clones, roughly 81% seen once. Sample: PBMCs. The receptors come from a woman aged 50 to 60 in good health and CMV-seronegative.

About this clone: At the DNA level, this CDR3 is encoded by other sequences in the same sample as well. This chain joins TRBV29-1 and TRBJ1-1, with 9 bases fitting TRBD1. Germline CDR1 SQVTM, CDR2 ANQGSEA. CDR3 length: 13 amino acids. The trim removed 5 bases at V and 2 bases at J, leaving 3 bases unmatched. DNA for the CDR3: TGCAGCGTTCAGACAGGGGGTAACACTGAAGCTTTCTTT. Amino acid sequence: CSVQTGGNTEAFF. Full variable domain (outside the CDR3, taken from reference TRBV29-1 and TRBJ1-1): SAVISQKPSRDICQRGTSLTIQCQVDSQVTMMFWYRQQPGQSLTLIATANQGSEATYESGFVIDKFPISRPNLTFSTLTVSNMSPEDSSIYLCSVQTGGNTEAFFGQGTRLTVV.

This clone was seen a handful of times. The rearrangement joins TRBV6-1 to TRBJ1-5, with TRBD1 as a possible D gene (5 bases). V lost 4 bases to trimming and J lost 5 bases, with 9 bases between them. Germline CDR1 and CDR2: MNHNS and SASEGT. The length of the CDR3 is 13 residues. The CDR3 region has the DNA TGTGCCAGCAGTGGGGACTTAGATCAGCCCCAGCATTTT. Encoded protein: CASSGDLDQPQHF.

The chain links TRBV11-3 to TRBJ2-1; maybe TRBD1 (6 bases). The V and J ends lost 0 bases and 7 bases respectively, with 10 bases between them. Germline values: CDR1 SGHNT, CDR2 YENEEA. This CDR3 is 14 amino acids long. For the CDR3, the DNA is TGTGCCAGCAGCTTAGACAGGGGTCGTAATGAGCAGTTCTTC. Its protein product is CASSLDRGRNEQFF.

V gene TRBV7-2 combines with J gene TRBJ2-3; unclear D gene. V lost 3 bases and J 3 bases, leaving 7 bases between the germline ends. This CDR3 is built from 13 residues. The germline V gene encodes CDR1 SGHTA and CDR2 FQGNSA. For the CDR3, the DNA is TGTGCCAGCAGCTTGCTACGGACAGATACGCAGTATTTT. Translated: CASSLLRTDTQYF.

This chain joins TRBV27 and TRBJ2-1; D not resolved. Germline lookup yields CDR1 MNHEY and CDR2 SMNVEV (reference sequence). The CDR3 runs 13 residues. V lost 3 bases to trimming and J lost 4 bases, with 7 bases between them. DNA of the CDR3: TGTGCCAGCAGTTTTAATGTATACAATGAGCAGTTCTTC. Its protein is CASSFNVYNEQFF.

The gene calls are TRBV28 and TRBJ1-4, with 8 bases aligning to TRBD1. The CDR3 covers 16 residues. V lost 4 bases and J lost 3; bases outside the gene matches: 7. Germline values: CDR1 MDHEN, CDR2 SYDVKM. DNA for the CDR3: TGTGCCAGCAGTTCTTCAGGGGGCTATTCTAATGAAAAACTGTTTTTT. This codes for CASSSSGGYSNEKLFF. Filled out from reference TRBV28 and TRBJ1-4, the complete variable domain reads DVKVTQSSRYLVKRTGEKVFLECVQDMDHENMFWYRQDPGLGLRLIYFSYDVKMKEKGDIPEGYSVSREKKERFSLILESASTNQTSMYLCASSSSGGYSNEKLFFGSGTQLSVL.

As concerns this clone: One end of the junction varies from germline; a read error may be responsible. The chain carries TRBV7-6 and TRBJ2-5; TRBD2 matches at 7 bases. The length of the CDR3 is 14 residues. CDR1 and CDR2 (germline): SGHVS, FNYEAQ. This CDR3 is CASSLDYSGGLFNF. In nucleotides, the CDR3 is TGTGCCAGCAGCTTAGATTATTCGGGGGGTTTGTTTAACTTC.

The chain is built from TRBV2 and TRBJ2-7; tentative D call: TRBD1 (6 bases). This CDR3 comprises 14 residues. CDR1 is SNHLY, CDR2 FYNNEI, per germline. V was shortened by 6 bases and J by 0 bases, with 12 bases between the two germline ends. CDR3 region: CASRSQGSSYEQYF. The CDR3 coding sequence is TGTGCCAGCAGGTCGCAGGGGTCCTCCTACGAGCAGTACTTC.

DNA of the CDR3: TGTGCCAGCAGTGAGGGACTCCACCACACAGATACGCAGTATTTT. It codes for CASSEGLHHTDTQYF. This chain links TRBV6-1 with TRBJ2-3; D is perhaps TRBD2 (6 bases). V was cut by 3 bases and J by 2 bases, with 12 bases left in between. Germline values: CDR1 MNHNS, CDR2 SASEGT. The CDR3 consists of 15 residues.

The rearrangement joins TRBV7-9 to TRBJ1-2; 7 bases match TRBD1. The length of the CDR3 is 15 residues. Germline CDR1 is SEHNR and CDR2 is FQNEAQ (reference sequence). Unmatched junction bases numbered 6, after V lost 0 bases and J lost 5 bases. For the CDR3, the DNA is TGTGCCAGCAGCTTAGCTATAACAGGGGCTTATGGCTACACCTTC. Its translation is CASSLAITGAYGYTF.

The table lists this clone with a count of one. This specimen includes other DNA sequences encoding the same CDR3. The chain recombines TRBV2 with TRBJ2-3, with D possibly TRBD1 on 5 matching bases. V was clipped by 9 bases and J by 1 base, with 11 bases between them. CDR3 size: 13 residues. CDR1 and CDR2 (germline): SNHLY, FYNNEI. The CDR3 nucleotides read TGTGCCAGTAGTTCCAGGGGCACAGATACGCAGTATTTT. It codes for CASSSRGTDTQYF.

This clone has a single count. J is TRBJ2-7 and V is TRBV18; D perhaps matches TRBD2 (5 bases). V lost 6 bases, J lost 3 bases, and 12 bases lay in between. This CDR3 spans 13 amino acids. Looked up from germline, CDR1 is KGHSH and CDR2 is LQKENI. CDR3 residues: CASSPGSLYEQYF. The CDR3 DNA is TGTGCCAGCTCCCCTGGGAGTCTCTACGAGCAGTACTTC.

CDR3 bases: TGCGCCAGCAGCCCAAAGACAGGGAACACCGGGGAGCTGTTTTTT. Encoded protein: CASSPKTGNTGELFF. The chain joins TRBV5-1 to TRBJ2-2; TRBD1 is a possible D gene (6 bases). This CDR3 is 15 amino acids long. Germline V gene sequence: CDR1 SGHRS, CDR2 YFSETQ. Trimming took 4 bases from V and 1 from J, leaving 11 bases between them.

The chain has TRBV19 and TRBJ2-1; 10 bases match TRBD2. Losses at the gene ends were 1 base for V and 7 bases for J; bases not matched to a gene: 7. Germline CDR1 and CDR2: LNHDA and SQIVND (reference sequence). The CDR3 has 16 residues. CDR3 DNA sequence: TGTGCCAGTAGTATAGCACAAGCGGGAGGGCCTAATGAGCAGTTCTTC. The encoded protein is CASSIAQAGGPNEQFF. Together with reference TRBV19 and TRBJ2-1, the CDR3 gives the full variable domain: DGGITQSPKYLFRKEGQNVTLSCEQNLNHDAMYWYRQDPGQGLRLIYYSQIVNDFQKGDIAEGYSVSREKKESFPLTVTSAQKNPTAFYLCASSIAQAGGPNEQFFGPGTRLTVL.

This clone was detected once. The chain has TRBV7-2 and TRBJ2-7; tentatively, D is TRBD2 (6 bases). The CDR3 has 14 residues. Germline CDR1 SGHTA, CDR2 FQGNSA. V lost 5 bases and J 5 bases, leaving 16 bases between the germline ends. The CDR3 DNA is TGTGCCAGCAGCCCAGGGATGGGGGGAAACGAGCAGTACTTC. Translation: CASSPGMGGNEQYF. Filled out from reference TRBV7-2 and TRBJ2-7, the complete variable domain reads GAGVSQSPSNKVTEKGKDVELRCDPISGHTALYWYRQSLGQGLEFLIYFQGNSAPDKSGLPSDRFSAERTGGSVSTLTIQRTQQEDSAVYLCASSPGMGGNEQYFGPGTRLTVT.

The chain is built from TRBV25-1 and TRBJ2-5, with TRBD1 identical over 7 bases. V was clipped by 8 bases and J by 10 bases; unmatched bases: 13. Germline values: CDR1 MGHDK, CDR2 SYGVNS. The CDR3 runs to 13 residues. The CDR3 reads CASSKGQPGNQYF. In DNA form, the CDR3 reads TGTGCCAGCTCCAAGGGACAGCCGGGGAACCAGTACTTC.

This clone is a singleton in its sample. The V call is TRBV11-3, the J call TRBJ2-7; 10 bases line up with TRBD2. The CDR3 is 14 amino acids. Germline CDR1 and CDR2: SGHNT and YENEEA. J gave up 4 bases and V 3 bases, and 3 bases lay outside the gene matches. The CDR3 DNA sequence: TGTGCCAGCAGCTTTGAGACTAGCGGGTACGAGCAGTACTTC. Translating it yields CASSFETSGYEQYF.

The V call is TRBV21-1, the J call TRBJ1-2. TRBV21-1 is classified as a pseudogene. This CDR3 is built from 17 residues. CDR3 in amino acids: CASSARRDKVLNYGYTF. CDR3 coding DNA: TGTGCCAGCAGCGCCCGCCGGGATAAAGTATTAAACTATGGCTACACCTTC.

The chain couples TRBV29-1 to TRBJ1-1; tentatively, D is TRBD1 (5 bases). The CDR3 spans 13 residues. The V gene lost 3 bases and the J gene lost 6 bases, with 14 bases spanning the gap. CDR1 and CDR2 (germline): SQVTM, ANQGSEA. CDR3 in DNA: TGCAGCGTTGATGGCGGGGACGTCGCTGAAGCTTTCTTT. Translation gives CSVDGGDVAEAFF. Full variable domain (remainder filled in from reference TRBV29-1 and TRBJ1-1): SAVISQKPSRDICQRGTSLTIQCQVDSQVTMMFWYRQQPGQSLTLIATANQGSEATYESGFVIDKFPISRPNLTFSTLTVSNMSPEDSSIYLCSVDGGDVAEAFFGQGTRLTVV.

This clone was counted only a few times. The J gene is TRBJ2-3, the V gene TRBV28; TRBD2 aligns across 14 bases. Germline CDR1 is MDHEN and CDR2 is SYDVKM. V trimming: 6 bases; J trimming: 4 bases; junction bases outside the gene matches: 6. The CDR3 loop spans 16 amino acids. The CDR3 region is CASSPGLAGAADTQYF. CDR3 DNA sequence: TGTGCCAGCAGCCCGGGACTAGCGGGAGCGGCAGATACGCAGTATTTT. Combining the CDR3 with reference TRBV28 and TRBJ2-3 gives the whole variable domain DVKVTQSSRYLVKRTGEKVFLECVQDMDHENMFWYRQDPGLGLRLIYFSYDVKMKEKGDIPEGYSVSREKKERFSLILESASTNQTSMYLCASSPGLAGAADTQYFGPGTRLTVL.

V is TRBV4-3 and J is TRBJ2-2, with D unresolved. The germline V gene encodes CDR1 LGHNA and CDR2 YSLEER. The length of the CDR3 is 13 residues. Trimming stripped 3 bases from V and 6 bases from J, with 8 bases between. CDR3 sequence: CASSHWPPGELFF. The CDR3 nucleotides read TGCGCCAGCAGCCATTGGCCTCCCGGGGAGCTGTTTTTT.

Only a few counts were recorded for this clone. V usage is TRBV7-7 and J usage is TRBJ1-3; D possibly corresponds to TRBD1 (5 bases). The CDR3 is made up of 15 amino acids. Germline CDR1 is SSHAT and CDR2 is FNYEAQ (reference sequence). V shed 5 bases and J shed 4 bases, with 15 bases lying between them. CDR3 nucleotide sequence: TGTGCCAGCAGCCCAGGGACGGGAGGAGGAAACACCATATATTTT. Its protein product is CASSPGTGGGNTIYF.

This clone was counted only a few times. In the same sample, other DNA sequences code for this CDR3. V is TRBV10-3 and J is TRBJ2-7; tentatively, D is TRBD1 (6 bases). V lost 6 bases and J 2 bases, leaving 11 bases between the germline ends. CDR1 ENHRY and CDR2 SYGVKD come from the germline V gene. The CDR3 loop spans 13 amino acids. CDR3 residues: CAISEGQPYEQYF. CDR3 DNA: TGTGCCATCAGCGAAGGACAGCCCTACGAGCAGTACTTC.

The chain couples TRBV5-4 to TRBJ1-6; perhaps TRBD1 as D (6 bases). CDR3 length: 18 amino acids. The germline V and J ends were trimmed by 4 bases and 0 bases, with 17 bases remaining between them. Germline CDR1 is SGHNT and CDR2 is YYREEE (reference sequence). CDR3 residues: CASSRGGPQSSYNSPLHF. DNA of the CDR3: TGTGCCAGCAGCCGGGGGGGGCCACAGAGCTCCTATAATTCACCCCTCCACTTT.